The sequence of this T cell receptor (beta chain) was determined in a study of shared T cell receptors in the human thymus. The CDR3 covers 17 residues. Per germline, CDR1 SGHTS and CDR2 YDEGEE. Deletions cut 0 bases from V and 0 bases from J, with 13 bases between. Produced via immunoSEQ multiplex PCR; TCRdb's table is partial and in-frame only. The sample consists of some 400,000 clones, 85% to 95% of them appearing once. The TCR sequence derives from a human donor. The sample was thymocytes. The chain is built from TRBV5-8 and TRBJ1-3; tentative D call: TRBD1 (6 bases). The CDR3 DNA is TGTGCCAGCAGCTTGGTGGGGGGCATCGGCTCTGGAAACACCATATATTTT. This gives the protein CASSLVGGIGSGNTIYF.